The 5 T cell receptor beta chains in this list originate from one sample, sequenced in a study of T cell changes during pregnancy in multiple sclerosis. Libraries were prepared by immunoSEQ multiplex PCR; TCRdb keeps only in-frame clonotypes and omits some of them. This sample has about 44,000 clones, with almost 95% found just once. The specimen sequenced was peripheral blood. These receptors all stem from a female donor with multiple sclerosis, enrolled in a pregnancy study.

The chain employs TRBV2 and TRBJ1-1, with 7 bases lining up with TRBD1. J lost 5 bases, V lost 6 bases, and 9 bases had no gene match. The V gene's germline CDR1 is SNHLY and CDR2 FYNNEI. The CDR3 extends over 14 amino acids. The CDR3 here is CASRAGGWRTEAFF. The CDR3 bases are TGTGCCAGCAGAGCAGGGGGGTGGAGAACTGAAGCTTTCTTT.

V and J are TRBV30 and TRBJ2-1; no definite D call. CDR3 length: 11 residues. Trimming removed 0 bases from V and 9 bases from J, with 6 bases in between. Looked up from germline, CDR1 is GTSNPN and CDR2 is SVGIG (reference sequence). Here the CDR3 reads CAWSVATEQFF. CDR3 bases: TGTGCCTGGAGTGTCGCCACTGAGCAGTTCTTC.

The chain has TRBV6-5 and TRBJ2-5; TRBD2 is a possible D gene (6 bases). V was trimmed by 6 bases and J by 7 bases, leaving 15 bases between them. Germline-derived CDR1 and CDR2 are MNHEY and SVGAGI. The CDR3 consists of 13 residues. The CDR3 region has the DNA TGTGCCAGCAGCAAGGGACCGGAGGGGACCCAGTACTTC. It encodes CASSKGPEGTQYF.

The CDR3 DNA reads TGTGCCAGCTCACCCCCCACTAGCGGAGCTCAGGATGAGCAGTTCTTC. Translation: CASSPPTSGAQDEQFF. V gene TRBV18 combines with J gene TRBJ2-1; TRBD2 agrees at 8 bases. With 3 bases clipped from V and 8 bases from J, the junction kept 12 bases outside the gene matches. The CDR3 extends over 16 amino acids. Looked up from germline, CDR1 is KGHSH and CDR2 is LQKENI.

In DNA form, the CDR3 reads TGTGCCAGCAAGATGGACGGCGGCGGAAACTATGGCTACACCTTC. Translating gives CASKMDGGGNYGYTF. The V and J genes are TRBV2 and TRBJ1-2; D is unclear. V lost 7 bases, J lost 2 bases, and 17 bases lay in between. Germline V gene sequence: CDR1 SNHLY, CDR2 FYNNEI. The CDR3 consists of 15 residues.